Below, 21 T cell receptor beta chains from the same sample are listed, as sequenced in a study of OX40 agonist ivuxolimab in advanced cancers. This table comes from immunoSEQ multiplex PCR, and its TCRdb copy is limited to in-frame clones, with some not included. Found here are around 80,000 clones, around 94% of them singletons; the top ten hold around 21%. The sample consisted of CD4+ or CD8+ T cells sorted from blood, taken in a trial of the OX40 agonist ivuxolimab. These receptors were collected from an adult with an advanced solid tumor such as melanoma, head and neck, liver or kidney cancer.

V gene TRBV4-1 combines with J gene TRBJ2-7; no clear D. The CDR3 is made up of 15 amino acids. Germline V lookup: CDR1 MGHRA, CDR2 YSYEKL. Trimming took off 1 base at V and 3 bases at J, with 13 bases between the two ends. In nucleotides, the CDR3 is TGCGCCAGCAGCCAAGTACGGGCCTGGGACTACGAGCAGTACTTC. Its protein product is CASSQVRAWDYEQYF.

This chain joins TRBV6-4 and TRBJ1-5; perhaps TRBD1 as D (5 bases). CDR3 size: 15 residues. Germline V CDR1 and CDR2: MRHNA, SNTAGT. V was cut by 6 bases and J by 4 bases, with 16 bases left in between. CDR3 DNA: TGTGCCAGCAGGGGGGGACTTAGGGAGAATCAGCCCCAGCATTTT. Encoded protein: CASRGGLRENQPQHF.

CDR3 in amino acids: CASSIAGTGAYEQYF. CDR3 coding DNA: TGTGCCAGTAGTATAGCCGGGACAGGGGCCTACGAGCAGTACTTC. The genes are TRBV19 and TRBJ2-7, with 10 bases aligning to TRBD1. This CDR3 is built from 15 residues. Trimming took 1 base from V and 2 from J; bases not matched to a gene: 2. Germline V gene sequence: CDR1 LNHDA, CDR2 SQIVND (reference sequence).

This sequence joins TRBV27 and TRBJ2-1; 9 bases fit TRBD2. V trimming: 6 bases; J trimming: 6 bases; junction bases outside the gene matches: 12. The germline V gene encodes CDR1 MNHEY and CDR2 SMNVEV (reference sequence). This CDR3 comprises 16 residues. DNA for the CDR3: TGTGCCAGCAGCCTGGGGGTAGCGGGAGCCTCCAATGAGCAGTTCTTC. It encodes CASSLGVAGASNEQFF.

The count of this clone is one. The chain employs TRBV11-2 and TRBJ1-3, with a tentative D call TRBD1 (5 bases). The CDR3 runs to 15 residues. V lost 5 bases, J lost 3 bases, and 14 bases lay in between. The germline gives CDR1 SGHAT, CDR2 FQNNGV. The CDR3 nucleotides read TGTGCCAGCAGCCCCGGGGGAGGTGGTGGAAACACCATATATTTT. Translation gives CASSPGGGGGNTIYF.

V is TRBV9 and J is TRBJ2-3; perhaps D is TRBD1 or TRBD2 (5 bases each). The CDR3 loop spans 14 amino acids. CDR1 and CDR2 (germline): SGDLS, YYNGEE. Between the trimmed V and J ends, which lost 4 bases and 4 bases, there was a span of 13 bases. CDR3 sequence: CASSRGEFPDTQYF. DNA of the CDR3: TGTGCCAGCAGCCGAGGGGAGTTTCCAGATACGCAGTATTTT.

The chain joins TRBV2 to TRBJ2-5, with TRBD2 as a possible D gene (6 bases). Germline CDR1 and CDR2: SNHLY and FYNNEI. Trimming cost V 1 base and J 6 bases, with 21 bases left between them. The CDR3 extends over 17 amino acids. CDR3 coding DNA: TGTGCCAGCAGTGAAGGATTGCGGGGCCTAGAAATCCAGACCCAGTACTTC. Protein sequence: CASSEGLRGLEIQTQYF.

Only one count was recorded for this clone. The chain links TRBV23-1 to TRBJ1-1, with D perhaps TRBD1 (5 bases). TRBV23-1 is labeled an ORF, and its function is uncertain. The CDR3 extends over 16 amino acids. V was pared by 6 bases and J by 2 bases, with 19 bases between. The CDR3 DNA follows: TGCGCCAGCAGCCACAACCGGGACGTTAGAAACACTGAAGCTTTCTTT. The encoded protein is CASSHNRDVRNTEAFF.

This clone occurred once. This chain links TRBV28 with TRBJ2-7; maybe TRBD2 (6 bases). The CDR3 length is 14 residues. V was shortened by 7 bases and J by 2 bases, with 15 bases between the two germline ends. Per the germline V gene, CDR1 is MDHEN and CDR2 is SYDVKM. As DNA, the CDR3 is TGTGCCAGCAAGAGGGACGGCGGGGCCTACGAGCAGTACTTC. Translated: CASKRDGGAYEQYF.

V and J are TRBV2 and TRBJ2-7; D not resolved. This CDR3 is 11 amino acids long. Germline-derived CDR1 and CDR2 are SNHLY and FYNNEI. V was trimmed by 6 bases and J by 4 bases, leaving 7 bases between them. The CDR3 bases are TGTGCCAGCAGAGTAACATACGAGCAGTACTTC. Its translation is CASRVTYEQYF.

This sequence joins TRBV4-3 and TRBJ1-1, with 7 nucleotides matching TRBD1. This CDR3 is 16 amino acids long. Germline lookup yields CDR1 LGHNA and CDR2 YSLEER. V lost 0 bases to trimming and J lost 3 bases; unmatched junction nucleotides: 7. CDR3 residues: CASSQDLDRLDTEAFF. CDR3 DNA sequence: TGCGCCAGCAGCCAAGATTTGGACAGGTTGGACACTGAAGCTTTCTTT.

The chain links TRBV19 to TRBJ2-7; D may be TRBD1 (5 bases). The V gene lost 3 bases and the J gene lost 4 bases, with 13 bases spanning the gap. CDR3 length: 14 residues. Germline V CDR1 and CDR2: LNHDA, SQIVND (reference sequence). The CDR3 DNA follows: TGTGCCAGTAGTATGTATATTGGGGCGTACGAGCAGTACTTC. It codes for CASSMYIGAYEQYF.

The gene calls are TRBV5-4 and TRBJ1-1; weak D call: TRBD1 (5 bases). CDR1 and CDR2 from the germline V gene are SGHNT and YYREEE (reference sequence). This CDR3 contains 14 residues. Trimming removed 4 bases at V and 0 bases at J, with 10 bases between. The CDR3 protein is CASSPSGLNTEAFF. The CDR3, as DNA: TGTGCCAGCAGCCCCTCGGGGCTGAACACTGAAGCTTTCTTT. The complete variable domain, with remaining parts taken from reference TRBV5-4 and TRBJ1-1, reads ETGVTQSPTHLIKTRGQQVTLRCSSQSGHNTVSWYQQALGQGPQFIFQYYREEENGRGNFPPRFSGLQFPNYSSELNVNALELDDSALYLCASSPSGLNTEAFFGQGTRLTVV.

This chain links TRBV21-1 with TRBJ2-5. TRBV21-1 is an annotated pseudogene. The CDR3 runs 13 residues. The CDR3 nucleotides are TGTGCCAGCAGCAAATTTGGCAGCGAGACCCAGTACTTC. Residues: CASSKFGSETQYF.

The CDR3 bases are TGTGCCAGCAGCCCCCCGGGGGACAGGGGAACTGAAGCTTTCTTT. Translated, it gives CASSPPGDRGTEAFF. The V and J genes are TRBV9 and TRBJ1-1, with 10 positions matching TRBD1. The CDR3 consists of 15 residues. Germline V lookup: CDR1 SGDLS, CDR2 YYNGEE. V lost 4 bases to trimming and J lost 5 bases; unmatched junction nucleotides: 8.

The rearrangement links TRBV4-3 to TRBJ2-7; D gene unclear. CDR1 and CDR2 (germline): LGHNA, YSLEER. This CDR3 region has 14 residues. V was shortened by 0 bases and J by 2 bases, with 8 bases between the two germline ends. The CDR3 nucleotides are TGCGCCAGCAGCCAAGACCTAGGTACCTACGAGCAGTACTTC. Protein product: CASSQDLGTYEQYF.

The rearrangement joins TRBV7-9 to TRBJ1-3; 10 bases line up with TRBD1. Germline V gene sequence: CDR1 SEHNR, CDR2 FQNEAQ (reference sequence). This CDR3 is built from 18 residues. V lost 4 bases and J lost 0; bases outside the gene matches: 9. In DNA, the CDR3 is TGTGCCAGCAGCTCCCGGGACAGGGGAAGTAGCTCTGGAAACACCATATATTTT. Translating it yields CASSSRDRGSSSGNTIYF.

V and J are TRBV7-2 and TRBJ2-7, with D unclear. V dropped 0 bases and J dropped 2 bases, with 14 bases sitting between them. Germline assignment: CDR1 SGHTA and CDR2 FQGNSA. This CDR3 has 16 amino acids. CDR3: CASSLARSRTPYEQYF. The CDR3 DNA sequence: TGTGCCAGCAGCTTAGCGAGGAGCAGGACGCCCTACGAGCAGTACTTC.

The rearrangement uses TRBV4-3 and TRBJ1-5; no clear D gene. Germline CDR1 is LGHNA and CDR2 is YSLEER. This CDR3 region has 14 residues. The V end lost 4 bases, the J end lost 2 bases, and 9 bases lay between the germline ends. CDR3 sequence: CASSPDWGNQPQHF. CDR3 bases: TGCGCCAGCAGCCCCGACTGGGGCAATCAGCCCCAGCATTTT.

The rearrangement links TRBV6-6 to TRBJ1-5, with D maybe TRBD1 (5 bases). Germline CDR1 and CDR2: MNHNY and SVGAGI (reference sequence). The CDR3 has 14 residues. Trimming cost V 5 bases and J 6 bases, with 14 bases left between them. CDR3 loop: CASSPPSGIQPQHF. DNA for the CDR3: TGTGCCAGCAGTCCCCCCTCAGGGATTCAGCCCCAGCATTTT.

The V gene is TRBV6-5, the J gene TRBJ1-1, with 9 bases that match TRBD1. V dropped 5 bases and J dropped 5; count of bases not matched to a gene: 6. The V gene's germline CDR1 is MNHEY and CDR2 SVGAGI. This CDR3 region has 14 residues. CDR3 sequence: CASSRAQGATEAFF. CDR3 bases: TGTGCCAGCAGTCGGGCACAGGGGGCGACTGAAGCTTTCTTT.